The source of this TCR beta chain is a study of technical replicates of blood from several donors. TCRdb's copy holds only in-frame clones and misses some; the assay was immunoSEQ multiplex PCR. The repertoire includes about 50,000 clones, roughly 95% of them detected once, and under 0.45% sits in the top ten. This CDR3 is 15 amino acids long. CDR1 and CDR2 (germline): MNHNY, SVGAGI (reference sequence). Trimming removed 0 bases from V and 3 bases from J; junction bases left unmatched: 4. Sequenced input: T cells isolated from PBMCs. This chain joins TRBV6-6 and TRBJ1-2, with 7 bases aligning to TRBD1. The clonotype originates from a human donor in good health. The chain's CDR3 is CASSYSDRVDYGYTF. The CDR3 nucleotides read TGTGCCAGCAGTTACTCCGACAGGGTGGACTATGGCTACACCTTC.